One T cell receptor beta chain is described in this entry. Antigen: not known. The same CDR3 is also encoded by other DNA sequences in this sample. Method: immunoSEQ multiplex PCR; TCRdb's copy keeps in-frame clones and lacks some. This sample carries about 88,000 clones, over 75% of them seen once, and the ten largest clones take roughly 5.3%. This entry is derived from a study of a mutant IDH1 vaccine in newly diagnosed glioma. Time point meaning: baseline, week 1 (first vaccination visit). The treatment denotes: pre-vaccination baseline after standard-of-care therapy. Donors harbored newly found WHO grade 3 or 4 IDH1-mutant, ATRX-lost astrocytomas. General study points: Pseudoprogression apparently lacked any relation to changes in top peripheral T cell clonotypes. Among all patients, vaccine-induced immune responses occurred in 80% to 95%.

The V gene's germline CDR1 is SGDLS and CDR2 YYNGEE. CDR3 length: 15 residues. The V and J ends lost 4 bases and 7 bases, in that order; junction bases with no gene match: 8. V gene TRBV9 combines with J gene TRBJ1-2; 12 positions agree with TRBD1. Sample: PBMCs, taken from a glioma patient treated with radiotherapy, temozolomide or both. The receptor was derived from a man aged 40-50 years with glioma. Some clones in this sample may be carry-over from other donors' samples. The CDR3, as DNA: TGTGCCAGCAGCCCGCCGGGACAGGGGGCGGGTGGCTACACCTTC. This sequence encodes CASSPPGQGAGGYTF. Using reference TRBV9 and TRBJ1-2 for the parts outside the CDR3, the full variable domain is DSGVTQTPKHLITATGQRVTLRCSPRSGDLSVYWYQQSLDQGLQFLIQYYNGEERAKGNILERFSAQQFPDLHSELNLSSLELGDSALYFCASSPPGQGAGGYTFGSGTRLTVV.